A selection of T cell receptor beta chains follows, all from one sample in a study of blood T cell repertoires in COVID-19. The data were produced by immunoSEQ multiplex PCR, yet TCRdb's version contains in-frame clones alone and is incomplete. Of about 140,000 clones listed, 84% are singletons. The sample taken for sequencing was PBMCs or T cells enriched from blood (not recorded which). Every receptor here comes from a woman aged 50 to 65 with acute COVID-19. CDR3s include the opening cysteine and the closing phenylalanine or tryptophan. The D gene is left open where the match is weak. The listing skips clone size in some rows; elsewhere it reads once, few, many or a size class.

>TRBV29-1|-|TRBJ1-3|-
CSASRDGNTIYF
TGCAGCGCTTCCAGGGATGGAAACACCATATATTTT
>TRBV2|TRBD1|TRBJ1-5|-
CASSEQGANQPQHF
TGTGCCAGCAGTGAACAGGGGGCCAATCAGCCCCAGCATTTT
>TRBV7-2|-|TRBJ2-7|-
CASSLTGSGNSYEQYF
TGTGCCAGCAGCTTAACCGGATCGGGGAACTCCTACGAGCAGTACTTC
>TRBV11-3|-|TRBJ2-1|-
CASSLVRDSQEFF
TGTGCCAGCAGCTTAGTTCGGGATTCTCAAGAGTTCTTC
>TRBV7-8|-|TRBJ2-5|-
CASSLDRRVGETQYF
TGTGCCAGCAGCTTAGACAGGAGGGTGGGAGAGACCCAGTACTTC
>TRBV11-3|-|TRBJ1-1|once
CASNGPRNTEAFF
TGTGCCAGCAATGGCCCCAGGAACACTGAAGCTTTCTTT
>TRBV24-1|-|TRBJ2-2|-
CATSDYGSGYTGELFF
TGTGCCACCAGTGATTACGGTTCAGGGTACACCGGGGAGCTGTTTTTT
>TRBV19|-|TRBJ2-3|-
CASSIDTGFDTQYF
TGTGCCAGTAGTATAGATACAGGGTTCGATACGCAGTATTTT
>TRBV30|-|TRBJ2-3|few
CAWSFRDTQYF
TGTGCCTGGAGTTTTCGAGATACGCAGTATTTT
>TRBV3-1/TRBV3-2|-|TRBJ1-2|few
CASSPWGQTYGYTF
TGTGCCAGCAGCCCCTGGGGGCAGACCTATGGCTACACCTTC
>TRBV6-2/TRBV6-3|-|TRBJ2-1|-
CASSPGGEQFF
TGTGCCAGCAGTCCAGGGGGGGAGCAGTTCTTC
>TRBV3-1/TRBV3-2|-|TRBJ1-2|-
CASSQVGAGTYGYTF
TGTGCCAGCAGCCAAGTGGGGGCCGGGACCTATGGCTACACCTTC
>TRBV19|TRBD2|TRBJ2-1|-
CASGASGERGSYNEQFF
TGTGCCAGTGGGGCTAGCGGGGAAAGGGGCTCCTACAATGAGCAGTTCTTC
>TRBV2|TRBD2|TRBJ2-7|-
CASSEARTSGNYEQYF
TGTGCCAGCAGTGAAGCGCGGACTAGCGGGAACTACGAGCAGTACTTC
>TRBV2|-|TRBJ2-5|-
CASSAGQPKTQYF
TGTGCCAGCAGTGCCGGACAGCCGAAGACCCAGTACTTC
>TRBV27|-|TRBJ2-1|-
CASSSWLGENEQFF
TGTGCCAGCAGTTCTTGGCTGGGAGAGAATGAGCAGTTCTTC
>TRBV10-3|-|TRBJ2-1|-
CAISEPRLDRGNEQFF
TGTGCCATCAGTGAGCCTCGACTGGATCGCGGCAATGAGCAGTTCTTC
>TRBV3-1/TRBV3-2|-|TRBJ2-7|-
CASSQVLLSGSYEQYF
TGTGCCAGCAGCCAAGTGCTCCTAAGCGGCTCCTACGAGCAGTACTTC
>TRBV7-3|-|TRBJ2-6|-
CASSFQGGTGANVLTF
TGTGCCAGCAGCTTTCAGGGTGGTACTGGGGCCAACGTCCTGACTTTC
>TRBV13|TRBD2|TRBJ2-2|-
CASSARGLAGRGELFF
TGTGCCAGCAGCGCGCGGGGACTAGCGGGACGCGGGGAGCTGTTTTTT
>TRBV6-5|TRBD1|TRBJ1-1|-
CASSPGGNTEAFF
TGTGCCAGCAGTCCAGGGGGGAACACTGAAGCTTTCTTT
>TRBV28|TRBD1|TRBJ2-5|-
CASSTRQGQETQYF
TGTGCCAGCAGCACCAGACAGGGCCAAGAGACCCAGTACTTC
>TRBV6-5|TRBD2|TRBJ2-1|once
CASSTGLAGDEQFF
TGTGCCAGCAGTACGGGACTAGCGGGAGATGAGCAGTTCTTC
>TRBV3-1/TRBV3-2|-|TRBJ2-1|-
CASSQEGYEQFF
TGTGCCAGCAGCCAGGAGGGGTATGAGCAGTTCTTC
>TRBV3-1/TRBV3-2|TRBD2|TRBJ2-5|-
CASSPSSGTPQETQYF
TGTGCCAGCAGCCCCAGTAGCGGGACCCCCCAAGAGACCCAGTACTTC
>TRBV30|-|TRBJ2-7|-
CAWSSGLVYEQYF
TGTGCCTGGAGTTCAGGGTTGGTTTACGAGCAGTACTTC
>TRBV27|-|TRBJ2-1|-
CASKTSSVNEQFF
TGTGCCAGCAAAACTAGTTCGGTCAATGAGCAGTTCTTC
>TRBV28|-|TRBJ1-2|-
CASSLYGVWGYTF
TGTGCCAGCAGTTTATACGGGGTCTGGGGCTACACCTTC
>TRBV9|-|TRBJ2-1|few
CASSLSYRDYNEQFF
TGTGCCAGCAGCCTCTCCTACCGGGACTACAATGAGCAGTTCTTC
>TRBV19|-|TRBJ1-2|-
CASSITIQNYGYTF
TGTGCCAGTAGTATTACAATCCAAAACTATGGCTACACCTTC
>TRBV30|TRBD2|TRBJ2-2|-
CAWTPLAGTGELFF
TGTGCCTGGACCCCCCTAGCGGGAACCGGGGAGCTGTTTTTT
>TRBV15|TRBD1|TRBJ2-2|-
CATSARTGVGRELFF
TGTGCCACCAGCGCAAGGACAGGCGTCGGCAGGGAGCTGTTTTTT
>TRBV25-1|-|TRBJ1-6|-
CASGVRDNSPLHF
TGTGCCAGTGGGGTCAGGGATAATTCACCCCTCCACTTT
>TRBV28|-|TRBJ2-4|-
CASSPGSMRAKNIQYF
TGTGCCAGCAGTCCCGGAAGTATGAGGGCCAAAAACATTCAGTACTTC
>TRBV2|-|TRBJ2-7|-
CACTPYATLGEQYF
TGTGCCTGCACCCCCTACGCCACTCTCGGCGAGCAGTACTTC
>TRBV19|TRBD1|TRBJ2-1|-
CASSDRGRDDVFF
TGTGCCAGTAGTGACAGGGGGCGAGATGATGTGTTCTTC
>TRBV27|-|TRBJ1-2|-
CASSSRHSPFPNYGYTF
TGTGCCAGCAGTTCACGTCACTCACCATTCCCTAACTATGGCTACACCTTC
>TRBV5-1|-|TRBJ1-1|-
CASSPGQPEAFF
TGCGCCAGCAGCCCTGGACAGCCTGAAGCTTTCTTT
>TRBV21-1|-|TRBJ1-1|-
CASSTPGARTEAFF
TGTGCCAGCAGCACCCCAGGGGCGCGGACTGAAGCTTTCTTT
>TRBV10-3|-|TRBJ1-2|-
CAISESTGAGDGYTF
TGTGCCATCAGTGAGTCTACGGGGGCGGGAGATGGCTACACCTTC
>TRBV28|-|TRBJ1-2|once
CASSLPGYRGYTF
TGTGCCAGCAGTTTACCGGGATATCGGGGCTACACCTTC
>TRBV5-1|-|TRBJ1-2|-
CASSLDGKSLYGYTF
TGCGCCAGCAGCTTGGACGGGAAATCTCTCTATGGCTACACCTTC
>TRBV25-1|TRBD1|TRBJ2-3|-
CASSATGGGTDTQYF
TGTGCCAGCAGTGCAACAGGGGGCGGCACAGATACGCAGTATTTT
>TRBV4-1|TRBD1|TRBJ2-5|-
CASSRSTGSEETQYF
TGCGCCAGCAGCCGTTCGACAGGGTCTGAAGAGACCCAGTACTTC
>TRBV7-9|-|TRBJ1-2|-
CASSLVSSLIYGYTF
TGTGCCAGCAGCTTAGTTTCCAGTCTTATCTATGGCTACACCTTC
>TRBV5-1|-|TRBJ1-3|once
CASSFDSYSGNTIYF
TGCGCCAGCAGCTTCGACAGCTACTCTGGAAACACCATATATTTT
>TRBV20-1|-|TRBJ1-1|-
CSARTGYEAFF
TGCAGTGCTAGAACAGGGTATGAAGCTTTCTTT
>TRBV24-1|TRBD2|TRBJ2-1|-
CATRTSGYNEQFF
TGTGCCACCAGGACTAGCGGTTACAATGAGCAGTTCTTC
>TRBV30|-|TRBJ2-7|-
CAWSSGLSYEQYF
TGTGCCTGGAGTTCGGGACTCTCCTACGAGCAGTACTTC
>TRBV10-2|-|TRBJ1-2|-
CASSESGTPNYGYTF
TGCGCCAGCAGTGAGTCGGGCACCCCTAACTATGGCTACACCTTC
>TRBV3-1/TRBV3-2|-|TRBJ1-5|-
CASKEAGANQPQHF
TGTGCCAGCAAAGAGGCAGGGGCGAATCAGCCCCAGCATTTT
>TRBV5-5|TRBD1|TRBJ2-2|-
CASSIGTDGELFF
TGTGCCAGCAGCATTGGGACAGACGGGGAGCTGTTTTTT
>TRBV27|TRBD2|TRBJ2-2|-
CASSFGGGAGVTGELFF
TGTGCCAGCAGTTTCGGGGGGGGTGCAGGGGTCACCGGGGAGCTGTTTTTT